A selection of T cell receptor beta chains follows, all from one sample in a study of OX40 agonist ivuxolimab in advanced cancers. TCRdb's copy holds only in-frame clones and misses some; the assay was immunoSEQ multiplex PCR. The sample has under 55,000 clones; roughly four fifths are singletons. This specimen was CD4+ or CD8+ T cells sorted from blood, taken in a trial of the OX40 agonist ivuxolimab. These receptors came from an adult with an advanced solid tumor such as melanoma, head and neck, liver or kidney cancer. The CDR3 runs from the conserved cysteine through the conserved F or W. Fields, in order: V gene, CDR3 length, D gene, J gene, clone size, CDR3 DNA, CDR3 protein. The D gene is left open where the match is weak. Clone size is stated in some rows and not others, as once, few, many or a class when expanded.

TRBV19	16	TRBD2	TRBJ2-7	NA	TGTGCCAGTAGCGCTAGCGGGAGCCGAAGCTCCTACGAGCAGTACTTC	CASSASGSRSSYEQYF
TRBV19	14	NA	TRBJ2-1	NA	TGTGCCAGTAGTACTATTATCTCCTACAATGAGCAGTTCTTC	CASSTIISYNEQFF
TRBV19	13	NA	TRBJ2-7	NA	TGTGCCAGTAGCAGGACAGCCTCCTACGAGCAGTACTTC	CASSRTASYEQYF
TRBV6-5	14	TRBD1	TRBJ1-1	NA	TGTGCCAGCAGGGCCGGGACAGCGAACACTGAAGCTTTCTTT	CASRAGTANTEAFF
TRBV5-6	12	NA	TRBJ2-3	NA	TGTGCCAGCAGCTTGGTTGTAGATACGCAGTATTTT	CASSLVVDTQYF
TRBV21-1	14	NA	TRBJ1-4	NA	TGTGCCAGCAGCAAAGAAGGGAGTGATGAAAAACTGTTTTTT	CASSKEGSDEKLFF
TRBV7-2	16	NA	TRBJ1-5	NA	TGTGCCAGCAGCTTAGTGACGGGACGAGGCAATCAGCCCCAGCATTTT	CASSLVTGRGNQPQHF
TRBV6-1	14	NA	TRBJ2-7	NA	TGTGCCAGCAGTGTTTACGACAGGTCCTACGAGCAGTACTTC	CASSVYDRSYEQYF
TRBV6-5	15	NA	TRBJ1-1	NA	TGTGCCAGCAGGAATACCGAGCTCAAGGTCAATGAAGCTTTCTTT	CASRNTELKVNEAFF
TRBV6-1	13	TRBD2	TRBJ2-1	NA	TGTGCCACCCGACTAGCGGGAGGCGATGAGCAGTTCTTC	CATRLAGGDEQFF
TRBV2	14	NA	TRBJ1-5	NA	TGTGCCAGCGAGGTCGGGGGCGGCAATCAGCCCCAGCATTTT	CASEVGGGNQPQHF
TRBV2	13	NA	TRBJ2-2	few	TGTGCCAGCAGTGAAAGGGAGGTAGGGGAGCTGTTTTTT	CASSEREVGELFF
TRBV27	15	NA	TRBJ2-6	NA	TGTGCCAGCAGTATGGGGTCCTCTGGGGCCAACGTCCTGACTTTC	CASSMGSSGANVLTF
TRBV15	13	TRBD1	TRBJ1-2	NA	TGTGCCACCAGCCGCCAGGGGGACTATGGCTACACCTTC	CATSRQGDYGYTF
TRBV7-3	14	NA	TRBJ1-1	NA	TGTGCCAGCAGCTTATTGGGCAAGAACACTGAAGCTTTCTTT	CASSLLGKNTEAFF
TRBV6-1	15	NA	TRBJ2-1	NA	TGTGCCAGCAGTGGAGTTGTGAGCTCCTACAATGAGCAGTTCTTC	CASSGVVSSYNEQFF
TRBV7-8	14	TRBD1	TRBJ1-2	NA	TGTGCCAGCAGCTCAGGACAGGGAACAAATGGCTACACCTTC	CASSSGQGTNGYTF
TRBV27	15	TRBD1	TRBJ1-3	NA	TGTGCCAGCAGTTTACTGGGGACAGGTGGAAACACCATATATTTT	CASSLLGTGGNTIYF
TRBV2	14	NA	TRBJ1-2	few	TGTGCCAGCAATATAGGGGGAAAACTAGGTGGCTACACCTTC	CASNIGGKLGGYTF
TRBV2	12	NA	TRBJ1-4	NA	TGTGCCAGCAGGGGGGGGCTTGAAAAACTGTTTTTT	CASRGGLEKLFF
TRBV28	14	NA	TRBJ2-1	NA	TGTGCCAGCAGGATGACACACTCCTACAATGAGCAGTTCTTC	CASRMTHSYNEQFF
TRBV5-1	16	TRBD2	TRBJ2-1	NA	TGCGCCAGCAGCTTGGCGGGGGGAGTTAACTACAATGAGCAGTTCTTC	CASSLAGGVNYNEQFF
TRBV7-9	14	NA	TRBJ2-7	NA	TGTGCCAGCAGCTTAGCCCCGGGCAGAACCGAGCAGTACTTC	CASSLAPGRTEQYF
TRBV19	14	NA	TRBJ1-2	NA	TGTGCCAGTACTCTCGGTGGGCAGAACTATGGCTACACCTTC	CASTLGGQNYGYTF
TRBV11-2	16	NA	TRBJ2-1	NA	TGTGCCAGCAGCTTAGACCGGGGGCCAGCCTACAATGAGCAGTTCTTC	CASSLDRGPAYNEQFF
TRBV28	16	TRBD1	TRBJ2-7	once	TGTGCCAGCAGCCTTGGACTGACAGGGGGGGGAGAGGAGCAGTACTTC	CASSLGLTGGGEEQYF
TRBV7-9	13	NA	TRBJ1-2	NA	TGTGCCTTAGCAGGCCGAGAAGGCTATGGCTACACCTTC	CALAGREGYGYTF
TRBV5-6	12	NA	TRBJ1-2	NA	TGTGCCAGCAGCTTGGGACAGTTTGGCTACACCTTC	CASSLGQFGYTF
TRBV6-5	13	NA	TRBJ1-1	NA	TGTGCCAGCAGTTATCTGGGGGGCACTGAAGCTTTCTTT	CASSYLGGTEAFF
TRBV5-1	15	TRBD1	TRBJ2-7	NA	TGCGCCAGCAGCAAGAAGGGACAGGGGGCCTACGAGCAGTACTTC	CASSKKGQGAYEQYF
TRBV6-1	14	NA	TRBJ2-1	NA	TGTGCCAGCAACCCCGGGACACACTACAATGAGCAGTTCTTC	CASNPGTHYNEQFF
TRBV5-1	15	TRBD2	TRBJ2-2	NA	TGCGCCAGCAGCCGAGGAGCGGGGGAGATCGGGGAGCTGTTTTTT	CASSRGAGEIGELFF
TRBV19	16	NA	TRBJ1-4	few	TGTGCCAGTAGTACAGCCCGTGGACAAGTTGGCGAAAAACTGTTTTTT	CASSTARGQVGEKLFF